This T cell receptor beta chain appears in the sequencing data of a study of cytomegalovirus exposure and HLA in healthy donors. The V and J ends lost 8 bases and 2 bases respectively, with 13 bases between them. The CDR3 covers 13 residues. From germline, CDR1 is MGHDK and CDR2 SYGVNS. 13 Jbeta primers and 60 Vbeta primers were used for the PCR. This table comes from immunoSEQ multiplex PCR, and its TCRdb copy is limited to in-frame clones, with some not included. The table has roughly 100,000 clones, more than 65% seen once. Sequencing was performed on PBMCs. The chain uses TRBV25-1 and TRBJ2-7, with D unclear. The sequence was obtained from a young woman in good health and CMV-seropositive. The CDR3 nucleotides read TGTGCCAGCTCCGCGGATCCGGCCTACGAGCAGTACTTC. This codes for CASSADPAYEQYF.